What follows is one TCR beta chain and its context. This receptor's antigen is unknown. Per-base qualities were not stored, and no clone one base away is much larger. The T-cell fraction in tumor and uninvolved lung tissue was provided by TCR sequencing with the immunoSEQ assay. Per the authors' processing: To analyze survival, patients were divided into a high T-cell fraction group (upper tertile) and a low T-cell fraction group (lower two tertiles), and the two groups were compared using a log-rank test. A signed-rank test was used to test differences in T-cell fraction between paired tumor and uninvolved lung samples. TCRdb stores this immuneACCESS table with in-frame sequences only. Part of the clones is absent; in the studies checked, under half of the shortfall reflects unresolved V genes, and no reason is known for the rest. Clone size and V and J calls were adopted from that table, with D and trimming inferred from the DNA. The table for this sample lists under 35,000 clones; around 85% of them were counted only once. Clones ranked in the top ten supply 2% to 2.5% of the sample.

These data are taken from a study of tumor-infiltrating lymphocytes in localized non-small cell lung cancer (dated by TCRdb to the early 2020s). About the investigation overall: The cohort covered several histologies, both smokers and never-smokers, and patients whose samples were collected after neoadjuvant chemotherapy. Flow cytometry, multiplex immunofluorescence, RNA-seq, exome sequencing and proteomics were applied to the same patients as TCR sequencing, which was one of several integrated assays. The paired tumor versus uninvolved lung comparison of immunoSEQ T-cell fraction included about 54 patients. Resected tumor tissue and uninvolved lung tissue described as non-adjacent to the tumor were contributed by each patient, with both tissues obtained from the same patient. In total, the ICON cohort consisted of 150 surgical patients with localized non-small cell lung cancer who had their tumors resected.

What the work shows at the level of the full study, not this receptor alone: In line with immunofluorescence CD3 counts, TCRbeta sequencing supported higher T cell infiltration in tumors compared with uninvolved lung tissue. Recurrence-free survival showed no association with tumor T-cell fraction from TCR sequencing (p = 0.61). Assay coverage varied across patients depending on available tissue quantity, so only a subset of the cohort had TCR sequencing. Because different assays used different pieces of the same tissue, technical variation could not be distinguished from intratumor heterogeneity. TCR-derived T-cell fraction did not differ between the flow cytometry-defined immunotypes IM1 (good prognosis) and IM2 (poor prognosis).

ICON enrollment began in the first half of 2016, and the last patient was enrolled in 2018. From a subcohort of 76 patients, fresh tumor and matched uninvolved tissue were collected for in-depth immune analyses, including TCR sequencing. TCR sequencing was performed on DNA isolated from bulk tissue, without cell sorting. The CDR3 measures 13 amino acids from cysteine to phenylalanine. CDR3 DNA is the only sequence kept; it has 39 bases, read in frame from the first base. CDR1 and CDR2 are drawn from the germline V gene (reference sequence): GTSNPN, SVGIG. The germline ends are 13 bases apart after V is trimmed by 3 bases and J by 10 bases.

The sample consisted of lung tumor tissue. The V and J genes are TRBV30 and TRBJ1-6; TRBD1 is a weak D gene call, 6 bases matching. This receptor was taken from a human donor with non-small cell lung cancer. This receptor carries the CDR3 CAWRVGGRSPLHF. The bases read TGTGCCTGGAGGGTAGGGGGACGGTCACCCCTCCACTTT.